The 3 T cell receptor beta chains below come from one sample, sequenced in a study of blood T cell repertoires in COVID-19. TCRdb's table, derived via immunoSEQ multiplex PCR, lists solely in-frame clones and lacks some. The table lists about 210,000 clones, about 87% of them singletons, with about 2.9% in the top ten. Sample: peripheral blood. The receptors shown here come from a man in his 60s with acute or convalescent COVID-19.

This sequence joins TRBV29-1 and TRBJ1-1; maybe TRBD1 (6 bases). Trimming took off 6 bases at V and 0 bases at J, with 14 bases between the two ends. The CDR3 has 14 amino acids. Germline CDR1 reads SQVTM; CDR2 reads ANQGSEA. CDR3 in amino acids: CSVRRQDLNTEAFF. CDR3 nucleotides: TGCAGCGTCCGAAGACAGGACCTGAACACTGAAGCTTTCTTT.

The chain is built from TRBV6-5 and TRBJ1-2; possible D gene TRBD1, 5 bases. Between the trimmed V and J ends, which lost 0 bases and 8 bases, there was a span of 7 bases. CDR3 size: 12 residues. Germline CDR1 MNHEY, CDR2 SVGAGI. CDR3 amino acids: CASSYSGGGYTF. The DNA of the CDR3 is TGTGCCAGCAGTTACTCTGGGGGGGGCTACACCTTC.

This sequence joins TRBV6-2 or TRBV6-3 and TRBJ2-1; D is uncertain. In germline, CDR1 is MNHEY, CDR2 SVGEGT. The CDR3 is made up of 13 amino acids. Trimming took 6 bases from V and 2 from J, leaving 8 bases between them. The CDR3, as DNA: TGTGCCAGCAGCCCGACTGCCTACAATGAGCAGTTCTTC. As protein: CASSPTAYNEQFF.